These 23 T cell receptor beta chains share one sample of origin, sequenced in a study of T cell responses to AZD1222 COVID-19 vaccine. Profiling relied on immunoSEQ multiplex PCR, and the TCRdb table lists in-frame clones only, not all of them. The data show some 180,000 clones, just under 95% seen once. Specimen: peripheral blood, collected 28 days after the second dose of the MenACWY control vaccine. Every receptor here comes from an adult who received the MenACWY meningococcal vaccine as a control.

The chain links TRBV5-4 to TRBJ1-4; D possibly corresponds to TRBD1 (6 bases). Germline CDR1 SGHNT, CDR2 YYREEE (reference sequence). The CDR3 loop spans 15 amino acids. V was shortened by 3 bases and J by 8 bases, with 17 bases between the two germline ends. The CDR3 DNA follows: TGTGCCAGCAGCTCGCTTGGGGGGGCAGGGGAAAAACTGTTTTTT. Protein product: CASSSLGGAGEKLFF.

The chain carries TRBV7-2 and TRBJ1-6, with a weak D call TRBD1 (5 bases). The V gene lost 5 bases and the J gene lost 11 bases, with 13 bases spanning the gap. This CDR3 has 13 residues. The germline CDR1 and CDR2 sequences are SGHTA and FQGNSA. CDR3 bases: TGTGCCAGCAGCCCTGGGGGGAGTCCACCCCTCCACTTT. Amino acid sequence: CASSPGGSPPLHF.

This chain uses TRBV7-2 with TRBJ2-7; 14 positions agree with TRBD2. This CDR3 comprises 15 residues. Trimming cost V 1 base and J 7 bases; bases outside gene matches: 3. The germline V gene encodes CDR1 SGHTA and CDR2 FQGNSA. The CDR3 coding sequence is TGTGCCAGCAGCTTAGGACTAGCGGGGGGGCAAGAGCAGTACTTC. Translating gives CASSLGLAGGQEQYF.

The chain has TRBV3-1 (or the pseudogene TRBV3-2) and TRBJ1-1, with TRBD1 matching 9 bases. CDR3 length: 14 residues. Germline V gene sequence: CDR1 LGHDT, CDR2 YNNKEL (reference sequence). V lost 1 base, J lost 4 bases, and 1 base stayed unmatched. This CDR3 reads CASSQVTGGTEAFF. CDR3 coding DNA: TGTGCCAGCAGCCAAGTGACAGGGGGCACTGAAGCTTTCTTT.

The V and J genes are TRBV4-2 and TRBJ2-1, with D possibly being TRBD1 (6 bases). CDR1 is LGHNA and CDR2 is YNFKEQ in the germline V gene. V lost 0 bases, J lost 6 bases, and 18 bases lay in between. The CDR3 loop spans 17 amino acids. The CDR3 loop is CASSQDGRTVQGNEQFF. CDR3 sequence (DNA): TGTGCCAGCAGCCAAGATGGTAGGACAGTTCAAGGCAATGAGCAGTTCTTC.

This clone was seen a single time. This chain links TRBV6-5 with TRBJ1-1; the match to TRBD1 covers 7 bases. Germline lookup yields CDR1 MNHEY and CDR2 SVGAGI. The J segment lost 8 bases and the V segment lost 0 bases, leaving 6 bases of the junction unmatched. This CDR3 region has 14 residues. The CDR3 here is CASSYSPGQREAFF. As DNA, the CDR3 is TGTGCCAGCAGTTACTCGCCGGGACAGAGAGAAGCTTTCTTT.

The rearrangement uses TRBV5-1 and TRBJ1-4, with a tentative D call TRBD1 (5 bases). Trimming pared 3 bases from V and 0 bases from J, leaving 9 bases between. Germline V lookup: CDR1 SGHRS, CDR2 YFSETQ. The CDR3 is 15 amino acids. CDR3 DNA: TGCGCCAGCAGCTGGGGGACTGCAACTAATGAAAAACTGTTTTTT. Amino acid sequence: CASSWGTATNEKLFF.

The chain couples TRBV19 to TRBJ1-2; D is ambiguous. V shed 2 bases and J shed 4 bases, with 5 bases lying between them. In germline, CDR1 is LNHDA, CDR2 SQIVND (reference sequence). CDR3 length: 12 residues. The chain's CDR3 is CASSITVYGYTF. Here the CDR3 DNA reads TGTGCCAGTAGTATAACGGTCTATGGCTACACCTTC.

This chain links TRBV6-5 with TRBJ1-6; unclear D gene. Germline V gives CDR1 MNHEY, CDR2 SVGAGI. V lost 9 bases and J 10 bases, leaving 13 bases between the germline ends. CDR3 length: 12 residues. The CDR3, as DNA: TGTGCCAGTGCCCGGACCGGATCACCCCTCCACTTT. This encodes CASARTGSPLHF.

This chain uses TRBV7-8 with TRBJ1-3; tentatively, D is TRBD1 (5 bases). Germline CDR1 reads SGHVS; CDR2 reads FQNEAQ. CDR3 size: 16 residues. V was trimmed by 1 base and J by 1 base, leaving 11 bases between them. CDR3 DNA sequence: TGTGCCAGCAGCTTAGGAAGGACACTATCTGGAAACACCATATATTTT. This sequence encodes CASSLGRTLSGNTIYF.

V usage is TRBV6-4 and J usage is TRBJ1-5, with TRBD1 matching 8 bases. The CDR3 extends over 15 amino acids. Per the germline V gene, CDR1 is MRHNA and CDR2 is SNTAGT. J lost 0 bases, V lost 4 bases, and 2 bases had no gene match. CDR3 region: CASSATGGSNQPQHF. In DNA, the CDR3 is TGTGCCAGCAGTGCTACAGGGGGTAGCAATCAGCCCCAGCATTTT.

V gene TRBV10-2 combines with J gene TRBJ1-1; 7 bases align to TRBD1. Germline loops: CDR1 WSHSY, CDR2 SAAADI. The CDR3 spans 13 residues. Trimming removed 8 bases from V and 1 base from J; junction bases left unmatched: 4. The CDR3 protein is CASHRGENTEAFF. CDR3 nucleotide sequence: TGCGCCAGCCACAGGGGCGAGAACACTGAAGCTTTCTTT.

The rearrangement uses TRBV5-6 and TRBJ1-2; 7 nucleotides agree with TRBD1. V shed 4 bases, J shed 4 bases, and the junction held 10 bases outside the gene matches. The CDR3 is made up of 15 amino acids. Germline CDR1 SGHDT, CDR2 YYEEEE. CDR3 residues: CASSGENRDSYGYTF. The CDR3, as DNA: TGTGCCAGCAGCGGGGAGAACCGGGACAGCTATGGCTACACCTTC.

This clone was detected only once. CDR3 nucleotides: TGTGCCAGTACCCTACCGGACTCCTATGGCTACACCTTC. Translated, it gives CASTLPDSYGYTF. The V gene is TRBV19, the J gene TRBJ1-2; no firm D call. The CDR3 extends over 13 amino acids. V was trimmed by 7 bases and J by 4 bases, leaving 13 bases between them. Per germline, CDR1 LNHDA and CDR2 SQIVND (reference sequence).

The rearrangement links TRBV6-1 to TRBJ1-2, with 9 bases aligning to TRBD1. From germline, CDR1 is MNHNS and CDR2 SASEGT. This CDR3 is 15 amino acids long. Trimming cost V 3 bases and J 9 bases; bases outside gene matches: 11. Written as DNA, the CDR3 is TGTGCCAGCAGTGACGCGGACAGGGGTTTTGGCCGCTACACCTTC. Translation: CASSDADRGFGRYTF.

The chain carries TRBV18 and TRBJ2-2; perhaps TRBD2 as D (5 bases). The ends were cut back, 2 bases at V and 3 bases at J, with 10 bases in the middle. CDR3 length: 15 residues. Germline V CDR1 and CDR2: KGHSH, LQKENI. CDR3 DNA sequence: TGTGCCAGCTCACCAGCGAGGGCGTACACCGGGGAGCTGTTTTTT. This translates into CASSPARAYTGELFF.

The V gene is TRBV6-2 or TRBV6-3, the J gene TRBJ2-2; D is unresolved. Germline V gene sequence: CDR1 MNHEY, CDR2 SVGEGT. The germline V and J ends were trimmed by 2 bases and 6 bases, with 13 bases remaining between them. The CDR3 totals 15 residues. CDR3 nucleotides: TGTGCCAGCAGTTACCCGGTCGTGGATTCCGGGGAGCTGTTTTTT. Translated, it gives CASSYPVVDSGELFF.

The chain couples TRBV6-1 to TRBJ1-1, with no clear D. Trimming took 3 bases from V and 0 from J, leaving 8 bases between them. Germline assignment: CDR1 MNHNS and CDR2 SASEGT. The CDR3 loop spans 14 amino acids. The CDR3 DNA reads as TGTGCCAGCAGTGATGTTCTCATGAACACTGAAGCTTTCTTT. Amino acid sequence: CASSDVLMNTEAFF.

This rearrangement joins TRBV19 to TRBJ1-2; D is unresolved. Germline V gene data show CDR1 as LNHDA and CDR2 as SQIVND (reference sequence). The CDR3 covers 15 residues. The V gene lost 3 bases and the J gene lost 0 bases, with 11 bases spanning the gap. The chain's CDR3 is CASSIGSASNYGYTF. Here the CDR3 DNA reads TGTGCCAGTAGTATTGGTTCAGCCTCTAACTATGGCTACACCTTC.

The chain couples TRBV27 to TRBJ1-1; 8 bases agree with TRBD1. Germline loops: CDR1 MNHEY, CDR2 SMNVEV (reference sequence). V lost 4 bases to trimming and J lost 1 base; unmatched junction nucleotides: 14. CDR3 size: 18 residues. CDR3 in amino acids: CASSSGQGSWSKNTEAFF. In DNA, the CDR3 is TGTGCCAGCAGTTCCGGACAGGGCTCGTGGAGTAAGAACACTGAAGCTTTCTTT.

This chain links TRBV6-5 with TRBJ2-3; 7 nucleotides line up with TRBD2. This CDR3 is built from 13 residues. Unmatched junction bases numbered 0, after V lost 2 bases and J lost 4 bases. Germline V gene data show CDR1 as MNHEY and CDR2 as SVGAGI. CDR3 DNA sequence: TGTGCCAGCAGTTACGGGGGGGCAGATACGCAGTATTTT. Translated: CASSYGGADTQYF.

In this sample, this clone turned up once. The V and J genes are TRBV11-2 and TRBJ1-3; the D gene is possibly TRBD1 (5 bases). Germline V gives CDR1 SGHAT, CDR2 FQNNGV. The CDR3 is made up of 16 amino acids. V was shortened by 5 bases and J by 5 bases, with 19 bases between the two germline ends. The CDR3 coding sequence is TGTGCCAGCAGCCACGGGACCCCGGGGGGAAGAAACACCATATATTTT. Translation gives CASSHGTPGGRNTIYF.

This CDR3 reads CASSSGSGPTRSAFF. The CDR3 DNA follows: TGTGCCAGCAGCTCGGGGTCGGGACCTACTAGGTCAGCTTTCTTT. The chain joins TRBV5-4 to TRBJ1-1, with D possibly TRBD1 on 5 matching bases. Trimming cost V 3 bases and J 10 bases, with 22 bases left between them. Per the germline V gene, CDR1 is SGHNT and CDR2 is YYREEE (reference sequence). The CDR3 has 15 residues.